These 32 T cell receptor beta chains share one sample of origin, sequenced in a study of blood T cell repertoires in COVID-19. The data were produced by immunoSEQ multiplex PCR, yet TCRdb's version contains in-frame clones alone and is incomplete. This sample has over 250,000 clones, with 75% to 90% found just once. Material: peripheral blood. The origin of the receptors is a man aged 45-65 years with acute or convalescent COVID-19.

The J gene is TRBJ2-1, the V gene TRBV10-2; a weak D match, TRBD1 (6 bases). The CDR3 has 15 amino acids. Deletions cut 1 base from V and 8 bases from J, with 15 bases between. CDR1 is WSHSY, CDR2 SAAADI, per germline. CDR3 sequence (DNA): TGCGCCAGCAGTGAGTACAGGGTTGAAGGCGATGAGCAGTTCTTC. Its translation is CASSEYRVEGDEQFF.

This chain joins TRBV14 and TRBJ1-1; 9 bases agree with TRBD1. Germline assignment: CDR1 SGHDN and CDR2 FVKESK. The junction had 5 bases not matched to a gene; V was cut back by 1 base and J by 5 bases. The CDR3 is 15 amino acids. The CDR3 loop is CASSQVGQGRTEAFF. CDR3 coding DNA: TGTGCCAGCAGCCAAGTCGGACAGGGGCGTACTGAAGCTTTCTTT. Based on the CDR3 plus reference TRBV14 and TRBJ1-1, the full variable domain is EAGVTQFPSHSVIEKGQTVTLRCDPISGHDNLYWYRRVMGKEIKFLLHFVKESKQDESGMPNNRFLAERTGGTYSTLKVQPAELEDSGVYFCASSQVGQGRTEAFFGQGTRLTVV.

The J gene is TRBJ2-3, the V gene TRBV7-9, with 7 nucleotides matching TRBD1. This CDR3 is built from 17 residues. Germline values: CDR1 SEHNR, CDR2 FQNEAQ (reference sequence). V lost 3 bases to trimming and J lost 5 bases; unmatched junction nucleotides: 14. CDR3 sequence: CASSLRQGPGRGDTQYF. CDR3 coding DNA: TGTGCCAGCAGCTTGAGACAGGGTCCAGGGAGAGGAGATACGCAGTATTTT.

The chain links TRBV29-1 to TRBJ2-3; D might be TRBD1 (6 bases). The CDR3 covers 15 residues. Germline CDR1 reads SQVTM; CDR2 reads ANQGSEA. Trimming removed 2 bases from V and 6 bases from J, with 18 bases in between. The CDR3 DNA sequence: TGCAGCGTTGAACCCCCCCAGGGGACCAGGGATACGCAGTATTTT. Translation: CSVEPPQGTRDTQYF.

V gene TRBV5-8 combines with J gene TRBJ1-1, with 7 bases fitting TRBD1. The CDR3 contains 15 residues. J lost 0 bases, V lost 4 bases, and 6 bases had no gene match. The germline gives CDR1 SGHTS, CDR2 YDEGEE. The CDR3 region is CASSLRGAMNTEAFF. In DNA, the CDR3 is TGTGCCAGCAGCCTCAGGGGGGCGATGAACACTGAAGCTTTCTTT.

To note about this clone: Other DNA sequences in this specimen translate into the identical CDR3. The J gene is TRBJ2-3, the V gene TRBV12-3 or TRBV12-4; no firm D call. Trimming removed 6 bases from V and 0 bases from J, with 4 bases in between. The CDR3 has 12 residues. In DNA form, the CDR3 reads TGTGCCAGCAGCGTCAGCACAGATACGCAGTATTTT. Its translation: CASSVSTDTQYF.

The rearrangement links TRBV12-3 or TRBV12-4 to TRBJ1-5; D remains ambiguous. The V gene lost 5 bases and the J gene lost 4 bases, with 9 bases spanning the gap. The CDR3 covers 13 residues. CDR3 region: CASSRTGNQPQHF. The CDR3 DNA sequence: TGTGCCAGCAGTAGGACGGGGAATCAGCCCCAGCATTTT.

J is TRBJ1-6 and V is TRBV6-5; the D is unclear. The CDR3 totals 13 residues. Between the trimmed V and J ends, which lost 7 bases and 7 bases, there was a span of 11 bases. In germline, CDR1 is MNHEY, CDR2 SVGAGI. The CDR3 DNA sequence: TGTGCCAGCATAATAGCTGGGAATTCACCCCTCCACTTT. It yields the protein CASIIAGNSPLHF.

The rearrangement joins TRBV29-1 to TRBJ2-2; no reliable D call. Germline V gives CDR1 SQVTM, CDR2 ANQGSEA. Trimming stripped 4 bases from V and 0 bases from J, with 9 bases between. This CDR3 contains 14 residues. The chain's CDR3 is CSVALSSNTGELFF. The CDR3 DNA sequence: TGCAGCGTTGCCCTTTCTTCGAACACCGGGGAGCTGTTTTTT.

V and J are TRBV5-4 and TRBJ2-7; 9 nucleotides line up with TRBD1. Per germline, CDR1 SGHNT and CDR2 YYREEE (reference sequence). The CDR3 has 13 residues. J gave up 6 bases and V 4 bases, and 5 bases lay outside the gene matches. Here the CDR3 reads CASSKDRGGEQYF. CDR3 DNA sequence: TGTGCCAGCAGCAAAGACAGGGGGGGCGAGCAGTACTTC.

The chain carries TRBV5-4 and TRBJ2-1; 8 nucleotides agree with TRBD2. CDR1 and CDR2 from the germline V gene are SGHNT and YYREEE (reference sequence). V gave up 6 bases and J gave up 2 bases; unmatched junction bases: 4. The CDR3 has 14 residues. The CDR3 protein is CASKNGGAYNEQFF. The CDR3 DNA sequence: TGTGCCAGCAAAAACGGGGGGGCCTACAATGAGCAGTTCTTC.

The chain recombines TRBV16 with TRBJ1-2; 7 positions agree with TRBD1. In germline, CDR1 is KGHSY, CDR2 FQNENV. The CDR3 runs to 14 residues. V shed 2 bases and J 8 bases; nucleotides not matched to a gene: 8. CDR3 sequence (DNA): TGTGCCAGCAGCCAACCTACAGGGGAAGGGGGCTACACCTTC. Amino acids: CASSQPTGEGGYTF.

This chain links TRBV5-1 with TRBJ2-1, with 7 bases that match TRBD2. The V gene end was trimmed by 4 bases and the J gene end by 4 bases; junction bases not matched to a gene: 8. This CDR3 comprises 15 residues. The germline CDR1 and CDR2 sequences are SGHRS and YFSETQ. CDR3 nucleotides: TGCGCCAGCAGCCCTATGAGCGGGGCGTACAATGAGCAGTTCTTC. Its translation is CASSPMSGAYNEQFF.

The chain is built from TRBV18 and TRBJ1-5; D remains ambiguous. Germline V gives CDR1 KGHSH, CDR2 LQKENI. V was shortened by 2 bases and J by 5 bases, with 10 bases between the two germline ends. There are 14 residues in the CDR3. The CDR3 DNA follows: TGTGCCAGCTCACCAGGAGATTTCTATCAGCCCCAGCATTTT. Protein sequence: CASSPGDFYQPQHF. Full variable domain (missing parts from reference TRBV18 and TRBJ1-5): NAGVMQNPRHLVRRRGQEARLRCSPMKGHSHVYWYRQLPEEGLKFMVYLQKENIIDESGMPKERFSAEFPKEGPSILRIQQVVRGDSAAYFCASSPGDFYQPQHFGDGTRLSIL.

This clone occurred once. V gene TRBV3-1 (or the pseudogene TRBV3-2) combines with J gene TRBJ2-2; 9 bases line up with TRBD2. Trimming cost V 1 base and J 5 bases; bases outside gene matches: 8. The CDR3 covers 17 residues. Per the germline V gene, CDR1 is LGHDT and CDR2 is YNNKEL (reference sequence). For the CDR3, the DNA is TGTGCCAGCAGCCAAGTTGGCGGGGGGGCAGAGACCGGGGAGCTGTTTTTT. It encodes CASSQVGGGAETGELFF.

The CDR3 spells CASSLTGQGYGYTF. CDR3 DNA: TGCGCCAGCAGCCTCACGGGACAGGGGTATGGCTACACCTTC. The V gene is TRBV4-1, the J gene TRBJ1-2; 10 bases align to TRBD1. V trimming: 4 bases; J trimming: 5 bases; junction bases outside the gene matches: 4. Germline values: CDR1 MGHRA, CDR2 YSYEKL. The CDR3 covers 14 residues.

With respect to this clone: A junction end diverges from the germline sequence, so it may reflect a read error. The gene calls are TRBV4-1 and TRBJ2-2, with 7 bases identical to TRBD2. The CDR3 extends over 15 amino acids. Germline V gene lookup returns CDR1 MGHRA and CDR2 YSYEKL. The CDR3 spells CASSPAGVNTGGLFF. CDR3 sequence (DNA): TGCGCCAGCAGCCCCGCGGGGGTGAACACCGGGGGGCTGTTTTTT.

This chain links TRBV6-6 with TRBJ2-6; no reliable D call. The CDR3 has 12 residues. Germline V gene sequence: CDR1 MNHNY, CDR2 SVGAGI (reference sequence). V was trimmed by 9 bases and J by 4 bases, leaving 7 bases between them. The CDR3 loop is CASAAGANVLTF. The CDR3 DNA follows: TGTGCCAGTGCGGCCGGGGCCAACGTCCTGACTTTC.

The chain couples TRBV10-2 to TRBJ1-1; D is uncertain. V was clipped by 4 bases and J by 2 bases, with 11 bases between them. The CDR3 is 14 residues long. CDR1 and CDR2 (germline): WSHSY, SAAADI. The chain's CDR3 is CASSASGLNTEAFF. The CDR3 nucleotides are TGCGCCAGCAGTGCCTCAGGTCTTAACACTGAAGCTTTCTTT.

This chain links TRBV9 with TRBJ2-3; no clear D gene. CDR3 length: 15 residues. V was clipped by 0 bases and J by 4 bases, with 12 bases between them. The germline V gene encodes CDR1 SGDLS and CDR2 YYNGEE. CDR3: CASSVASFSADTQYF. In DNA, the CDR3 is TGTGCCAGCAGCGTAGCCTCGTTCAGCGCAGATACGCAGTATTTT.

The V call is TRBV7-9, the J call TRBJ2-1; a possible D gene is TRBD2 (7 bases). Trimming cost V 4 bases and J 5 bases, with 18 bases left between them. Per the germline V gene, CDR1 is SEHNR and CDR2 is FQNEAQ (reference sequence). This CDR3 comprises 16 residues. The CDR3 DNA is TGTGCCAGCAGCTCAGGTGGGGGGGGCCCTCACAATGAGCAGTTCTTC. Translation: CASSSGGGGPHNEQFF.

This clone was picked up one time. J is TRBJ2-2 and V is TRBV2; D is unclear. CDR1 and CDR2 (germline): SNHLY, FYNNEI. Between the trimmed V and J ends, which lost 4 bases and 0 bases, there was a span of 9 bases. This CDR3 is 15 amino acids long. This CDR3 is CASSGAQTNTGELFF. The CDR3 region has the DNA TGTGCCAGCAGTGGAGCTCAGACGAACACCGGGGAGCTGTTTTTT.

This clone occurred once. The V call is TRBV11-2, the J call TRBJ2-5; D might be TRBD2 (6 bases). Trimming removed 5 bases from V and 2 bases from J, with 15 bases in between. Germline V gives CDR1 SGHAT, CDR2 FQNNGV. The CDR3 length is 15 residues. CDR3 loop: CASSPGAELQETQYF. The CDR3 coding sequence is TGTGCCAGCAGCCCGGGAGCAGAATTACAAGAGACCCAGTACTTC.

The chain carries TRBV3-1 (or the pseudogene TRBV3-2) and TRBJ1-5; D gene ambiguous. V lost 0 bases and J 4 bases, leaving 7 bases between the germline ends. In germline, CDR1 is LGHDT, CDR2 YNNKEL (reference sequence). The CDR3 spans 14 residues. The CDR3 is CASSQDTVNQPQHF. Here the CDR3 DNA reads TGTGCCAGCAGCCAAGATACGGTTAATCAGCCCCAGCATTTT.

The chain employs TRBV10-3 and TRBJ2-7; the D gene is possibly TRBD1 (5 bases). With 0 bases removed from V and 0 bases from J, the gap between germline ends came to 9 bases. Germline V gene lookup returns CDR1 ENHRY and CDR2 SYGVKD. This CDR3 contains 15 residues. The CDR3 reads CAISESTDSSYEQYF. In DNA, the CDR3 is TGTGCCATCAGTGAGTCTACTGACAGCTCCTACGAGCAGTACTTC.

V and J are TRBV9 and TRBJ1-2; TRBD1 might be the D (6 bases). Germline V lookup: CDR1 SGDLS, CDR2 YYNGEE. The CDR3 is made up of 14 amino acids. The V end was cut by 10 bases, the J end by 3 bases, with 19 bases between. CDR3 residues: CAPWGGQGYYGYTF. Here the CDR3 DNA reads TGTGCCCCTTGGGGGGGGCAGGGCTACTATGGCTACACCTTC. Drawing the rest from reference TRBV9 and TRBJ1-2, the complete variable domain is DSGVTQTPKHLITATGQRVTLRCSPRSGDLSVYWYQQSLDQGLQFLIQYYNGEERAKGNILERFSAQQFPDLHSELNLSSLELGDSALYFCAPWGGQGYYGYTFGSGTRLTVV.

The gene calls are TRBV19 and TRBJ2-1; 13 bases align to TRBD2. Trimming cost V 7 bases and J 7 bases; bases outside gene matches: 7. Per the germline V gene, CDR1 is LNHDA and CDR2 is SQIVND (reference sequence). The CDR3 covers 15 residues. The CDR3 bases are TGTGCCAGTACCACTAGCGGGGGGGCCGGGAATGAGCAGTTCTTC. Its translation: CASTTSGGAGNEQFF.

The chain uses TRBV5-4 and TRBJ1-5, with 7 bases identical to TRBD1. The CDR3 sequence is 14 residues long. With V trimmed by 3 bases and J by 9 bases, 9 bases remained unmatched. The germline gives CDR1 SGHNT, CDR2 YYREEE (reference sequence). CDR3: CASSSGQEDGPQHF. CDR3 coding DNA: TGTGCCAGCAGCTCTGGACAGGAGGATGGGCCCCAGCATTTT.

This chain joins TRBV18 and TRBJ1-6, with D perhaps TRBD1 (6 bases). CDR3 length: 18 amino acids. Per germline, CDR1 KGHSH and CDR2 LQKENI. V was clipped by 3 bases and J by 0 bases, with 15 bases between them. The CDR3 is CASSPRGRESSYNSPLHF. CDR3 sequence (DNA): TGTGCCAGCTCACCCAGGGGACGGGAAAGCTCCTATAATTCACCCCTCCACTTT.

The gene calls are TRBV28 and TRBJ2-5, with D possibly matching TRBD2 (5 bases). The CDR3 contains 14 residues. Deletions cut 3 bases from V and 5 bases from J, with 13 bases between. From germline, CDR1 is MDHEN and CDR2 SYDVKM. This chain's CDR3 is CASSLPRVLETQYF. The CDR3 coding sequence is TGTGCCAGCAGTTTGCCGCGGGTTCTGGAGACCCAGTACTTC.

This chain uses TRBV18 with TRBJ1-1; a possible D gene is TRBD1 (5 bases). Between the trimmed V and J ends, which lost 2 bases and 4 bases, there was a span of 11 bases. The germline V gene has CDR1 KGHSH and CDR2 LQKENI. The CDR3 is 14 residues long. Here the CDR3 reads CASSPVGGGTEAFF. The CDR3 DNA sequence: TGTGCCAGCTCACCAGTCGGGGGGGGCACTGAAGCTTTCTTT.

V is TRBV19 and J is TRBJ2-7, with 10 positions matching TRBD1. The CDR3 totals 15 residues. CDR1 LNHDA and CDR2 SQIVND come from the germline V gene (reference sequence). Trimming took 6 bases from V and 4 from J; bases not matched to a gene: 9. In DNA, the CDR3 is TGTGCCAGTAGCCCCCTCCCGGGACAGGGGTACGAGCAGTACTTC. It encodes CASSPLPGQGYEQYF.